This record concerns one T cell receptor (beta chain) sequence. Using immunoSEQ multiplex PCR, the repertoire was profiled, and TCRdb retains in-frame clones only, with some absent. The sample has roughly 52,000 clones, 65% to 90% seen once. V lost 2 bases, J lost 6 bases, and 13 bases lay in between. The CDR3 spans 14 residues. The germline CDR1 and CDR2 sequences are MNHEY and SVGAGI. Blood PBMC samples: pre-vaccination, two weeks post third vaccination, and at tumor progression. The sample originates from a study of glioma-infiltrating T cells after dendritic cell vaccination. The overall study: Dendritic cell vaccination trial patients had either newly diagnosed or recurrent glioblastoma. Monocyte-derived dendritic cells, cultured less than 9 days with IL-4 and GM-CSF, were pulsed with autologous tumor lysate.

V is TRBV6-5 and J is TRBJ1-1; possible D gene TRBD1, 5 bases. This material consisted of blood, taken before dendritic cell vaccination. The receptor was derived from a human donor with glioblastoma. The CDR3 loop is CASSYVEGLSEAFF. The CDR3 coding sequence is TGTGCCAGCAGTTACGTGGAGGGGCTCTCTGAAGCTTTCTTT.